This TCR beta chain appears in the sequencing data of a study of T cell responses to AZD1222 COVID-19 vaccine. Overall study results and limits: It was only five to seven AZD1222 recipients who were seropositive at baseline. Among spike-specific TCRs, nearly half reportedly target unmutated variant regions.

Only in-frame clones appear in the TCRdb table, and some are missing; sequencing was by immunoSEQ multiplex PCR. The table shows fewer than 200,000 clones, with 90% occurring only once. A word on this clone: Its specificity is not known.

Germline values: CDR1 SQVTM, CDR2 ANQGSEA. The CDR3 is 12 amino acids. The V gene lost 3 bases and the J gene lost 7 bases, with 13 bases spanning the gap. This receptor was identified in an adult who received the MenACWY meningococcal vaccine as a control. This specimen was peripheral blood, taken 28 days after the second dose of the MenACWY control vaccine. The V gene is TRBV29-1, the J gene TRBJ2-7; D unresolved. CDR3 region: CSVDGPKEEQYF. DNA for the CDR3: TGCAGCGTTGACGGCCCCAAAGAAGAGCAGTACTTC.